A single sample is the source of the 11 T cell receptor beta chains below, sequenced in a study of cytomegalovirus exposure and HLA in healthy donors. Researchers ran the PCR with 60 Vbeta and 13 Jbeta primers. TCRdb's table, derived via immunoSEQ multiplex PCR, lists solely in-frame clones and lacks some. The sample lists fewer than 120,000 clones; 79% were seen once. The material sequenced was PBMCs. Source of these receptors: a man aged 25-45 years in good health and CMV-seropositive.

This sequence joins TRBV5-1 and TRBJ1-6; the D is unclear. V was trimmed by 2 bases and J by 5 bases, leaving 11 bases between them. The CDR3 contains 15 residues. Germline CDR1 and CDR2: SGHRS and YFSETQ. CDR3 in DNA: TGCGCCAGCAGCTTTAACAGCCAGGATAATTCACCCCTCCACTTT. Translation: CASSFNSQDNSPLHF.

The chain combines TRBV6-5 with TRBJ2-5; tentative D call: TRBD2 (6 bases). The CDR3 length is 14 residues. Germline CDR1 reads MNHEY; CDR2 reads SVGAGI. The germline V and J ends were trimmed by 0 bases and 3 bases, with 8 bases remaining between them. The CDR3 reads CASSYSAGKETQYF. CDR3 DNA: TGTGCCAGCAGTTACTCCGCGGGGAAAGAGACCCAGTACTTC.

The chain employs TRBV9 and TRBJ2-3, with D perhaps matching TRBD2 (7 bases). The CDR3 has 17 amino acids. Germline assignment: CDR1 SGDLS and CDR2 YYNGEE. The ends were cut back, 3 bases at V and 6 bases at J, with 23 bases in the middle. CDR3 sequence: CASSARVGGGPTDTQYF. The CDR3 DNA reads TGTGCCAGCAGCGCGAGGGTAGGGGGGGGCCCAACGGATACGCAGTATTTT.

This rearrangement joins TRBV7-2 to TRBJ1-1; 11 bases agree with TRBD1. This CDR3 comprises 14 residues. Germline V gene lookup returns CDR1 SGHTA and CDR2 FQGNSA. The junction had 2 bases not matched to a gene; V was cut back by 1 base and J by 7 bases. CDR3 coding DNA: TGTGCCAGCAGCTTAGGGACAGGGGGCGATGAAGCTTTCTTT. This translates into CASSLGTGGDEAFF.

The chain is built from TRBV2 and TRBJ2-7; the match to TRBD1 covers 7 bases. Germline V gene sequence: CDR1 SNHLY, CDR2 FYNNEI. The J segment lost 4 bases and the V segment lost 3 bases, leaving 6 bases of the junction unmatched. The CDR3 totals 14 residues. The CDR3 DNA reads TGTGCCAGCAGTGATCAAGGGGGCGAATACGAGCAGTACTTC. This sequence encodes CASSDQGGEYEQYF.

The rearrangement joins TRBV6-1 to TRBJ1-4, with no clear D. V dropped 9 bases and J dropped 4 bases, with 15 bases sitting between them. This CDR3 is 14 amino acids long. The V gene's germline CDR1 is MNHNS and CDR2 SASEGT. The CDR3 nucleotides read TGTGCCAGTGCCCAGGACTGGAATAATGAAAAACTGTTTTTT. It encodes CASAQDWNNEKLFF.

This clone has a handful of counts. The chain carries TRBV7-9 and TRBJ2-7; a weak D match, TRBD1 (6 bases). The CDR3 is 14 amino acids. The V end lost 5 bases, the J end lost 6 bases, and 17 bases lay between the germline ends. CDR1 SEHNR and CDR2 FQNEAQ come from the germline V gene (reference sequence). The CDR3 nucleotides read TGTGCCAGCAGCCAAGACCAGGGGTCGATCGAGCAGTACTTC. Its translation is CASSQDQGSIEQYF.

The chain is built from TRBV7-3 and TRBJ2-7; TRBD2 agrees at 10 bases. V was pared by 3 bases and J by 5 bases, with 4 bases of the junction left unmatched. CDR1 is SGHTA and CDR2 is FQGTGA in the germline V gene. The CDR3 is 14 amino acids. CDR3: CASSFLAGDDEQYF. Here the CDR3 DNA reads TGTGCCAGCAGCTTCCTAGCGGGGGACGACGAGCAGTACTTC.

CDR3 amino acids: CASSPRTSGGRETQYF. The DNA of the CDR3 is TGTGCCAGTAGTCCGCGAACTAGCGGGGGAAGGGAGACCCAGTACTTC. The chain recombines TRBV19 with TRBJ2-5; 11 positions match TRBD2. The CDR3 has 16 residues. CDR1 and CDR2 (germline): LNHDA, SQIVND (reference sequence). V lost 5 bases to trimming and J lost 5 bases; unmatched junction nucleotides: 10.

This rearrangement joins TRBV25-1 to TRBJ1-6; D gene unclear. This CDR3 region has 18 residues. Trimming removed 4 bases at V and 8 bases at J, with 24 bases between. Germline assignment: CDR1 MGHDK and CDR2 SYGVNS. CDR3 in DNA: TGTGCCAGCAGTGCCACCCTCGAGCCAGGCGGAGGTGATTCACCCCTCCACTTT. It encodes CASSATLEPGGGDSPLHF.

The J gene is TRBJ2-7, the V gene TRBV2; D possibly corresponds to TRBD1 (6 bases). Trimming stripped 6 bases from V and 2 bases from J, with 14 bases between. Germline CDR1 SNHLY, CDR2 FYNNEI. The CDR3 spans 14 residues. DNA of the CDR3: TGTGCCAGCAGCGACAGGCCTGTAACCTACGAGCAGTACTTC. Translation gives CASSDRPVTYEQYF.